Listed below are T cell receptor beta chains from one sample, sequenced in a study of blood T cell repertoires in COVID-19. TCRdb's copy holds only in-frame clones and misses some; the assay was immunoSEQ multiplex PCR. This sample has under 250,000 clones, with around 80% found just once. The sample taken for sequencing was peripheral blood. The receptors were gathered from an older woman with acute or convalescent COVID-19. CDR3s include the opening cysteine and the closing phenylalanine or tryptophan. Each record gives: V gene, J gene, clone size, D gene, CDR3 protein, CDR3 DNA. A D gene is named only where the DNA matches it firmly. Clone size, where shown, is once, few, many, or a class for clones that have expanded.

V: TRBV29-1; J: TRBJ2-5; size: .; D: .; CDR3: CSVVRYQETQYF; DNA: TGCAGCGTTGTCCGGTACCAAGAGACCCAGTACTTC
V: TRBV6-6; J: TRBJ1-3; size: .; D: TRBD1; CDR3: CASSYSGTVVDTIYF; DNA: TGTGCCAGCAGTTACTCCGGGACAGTCGTTGACACCATATATTTT
V: TRBV28; J: TRBJ1-2; size: few; D: TRBD1; CDR3: CASGTSGTGDGYTF; DNA: TGTGCCAGCGGGACCTCTGGGACAGGGGATGGCTACACCTTC
V: TRBV19; J: TRBJ1-1; size: .; D: TRBD1; CDR3: CASSLQGVTEAFF; DNA: TGTGCCAGTAGCCTTCAGGGGGTAACTGAAGCTTTCTTT
V: TRBV6-1; J: TRBJ2-2; size: .; D: .; CDR3: CASSEFRELIANTGELFF; DNA: TGTGCCAGCAGTGAGTTTCGGGAACTAATAGCAAACACCGGGGAGCTGTTTTTT
V: TRBV9; J: TRBJ2-7; size: .; D: TRBD1; CDR3: CASSPEDRGYEQYF; DNA: TGTGCCAGCAGCCCAGAGGACAGGGGCTACGAGCAGTACTTC
V: TRBV18; J: TRBJ2-6; size: .; D: .; CDR3: CASSCSMDLQSRANVLTF; DNA: TGTGCCAGCTCATGCTCTATGGACTTACAAAGTCGGGCCAACGTCCTGACTTTC
V: TRBV19; J: TRBJ2-3; size: .; D: TRBD2; CDR3: CASSPWSGLEGTDTQYF; DNA: TGTGCCAGTAGTCCCTGGAGCGGACTAGAAGGCACAGATACGCAGTATTTT
V: TRBV24-1; J: TRBJ2-1; size: .; D: .; CDR3: CATSDWTDSSYNEQFF; DNA: TGTGCCACCAGTGATTGGACAGATTCCTCCTACAATGAGCAGTTCTTC
V: TRBV14; J: TRBJ1-5; size: few; D: .; CDR3: CASSQDRGQPQHF; DNA: TGTGCCAGCAGCCAAGACAGGGGACAGCCCCAGCATTTT